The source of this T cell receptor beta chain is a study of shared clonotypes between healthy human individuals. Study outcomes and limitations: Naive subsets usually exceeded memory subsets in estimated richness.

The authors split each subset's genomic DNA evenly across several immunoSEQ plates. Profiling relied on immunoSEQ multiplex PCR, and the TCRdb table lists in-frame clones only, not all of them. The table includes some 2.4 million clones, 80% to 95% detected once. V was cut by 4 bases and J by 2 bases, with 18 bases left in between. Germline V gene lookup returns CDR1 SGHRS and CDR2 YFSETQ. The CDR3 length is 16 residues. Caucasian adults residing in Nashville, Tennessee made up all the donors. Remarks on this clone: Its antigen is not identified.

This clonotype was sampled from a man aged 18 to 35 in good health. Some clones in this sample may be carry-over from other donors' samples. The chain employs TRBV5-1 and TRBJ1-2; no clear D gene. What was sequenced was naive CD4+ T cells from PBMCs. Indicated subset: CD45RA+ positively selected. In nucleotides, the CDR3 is TGCGCCAGCAGCCCCGTCCCCATCGCGAAAAACTATGGCTACACCTTC. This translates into CASSPVPIAKNYGYTF.